A single sample gave rise to the 8 T cell receptor beta chains below, sequenced in a study of T cells in Graves' hyperthyroidism and ophthalmopathy. RNA transcripts served as the template for amplifying TCR beta CDR3 regions. HTBI primers drove first-round RT-PCR of the TCR CDR3. TCRdb reprocessed the multiplex PCR reads via MiXCR and lists one record per CDR3 protein. The sample yields approximately 300,000 distinct CDR3 sequences, around 15% seen once. Sequencing was carried out using blood. The receptors originated from a woman in her fifties or sixties with Graves' ophthalmopathy.

Comment on this clonotype: A single base separates this from a much larger clone, so it may be a read error. V is TRBV9 and J is TRBJ2-7, with D possibly TRBD2 on 6 matching bases. This CDR3 is built from 14 residues. Germline CDR1 and CDR2: SGDLS and YYNGEE. CDR3 nucleotides: TGTGTCAGCAGCATCCGACTAGGGGCAGAAGAGCAGTACTTC. Residues: CVSSIRLGAEEQYF.

This clonotype was observed at least ten times. The chain has TRBV7-8 and TRBJ1-1; D is undetermined. Germline values: CDR1 SGHVS, CDR2 FQNEAQ. The V and J ends lost 1 base and 4 bases respectively, with 28 bases between them. CDR3 length: 20 residues. CDR3 residues: CASSLGSVGLTLPRGTEAFF. The CDR3 region has the DNA TGTGCCAGCAGCTTAGGCAGCGTCGGACTTACCCTCCCCCGGGGCACTGAAGCTTTCTTT.

At least ten counts were recorded for this clonotype. The J gene is TRBJ1-1, the V gene TRBV20-1; D gene ambiguous. This CDR3 is built from 12 residues. Per germline, CDR1 DFQATT and CDR2 SNEGSKA (reference sequence). V shed 2 bases and J shed 4 bases, with 8 bases lying between them. The CDR3 region has the DNA TGCAGTGCTAGACGGGGAGGCACTGAAGCTTTCTTT. It yields the protein CSARRGGTEAFF.

This clonotype was detected many times. The V call is TRBV18, the J call TRBJ1-4; D not resolved. This CDR3 is 16 amino acids long. The germline gives CDR1 KGHSH, CDR2 LQKENI. The ends were cut back, 1 base at V and 8 bases at J, with 17 bases in the middle. The CDR3 coding sequence is TGTGCCAGCTCACCACGTGTGGGCAGCGAGAGAGAAAAACTGTTTTTT. As protein: CASSPRVGSEREKLFF.

This clonotype was seen ten or more times. The chain employs TRBV28 and TRBJ1-2; 9 bases agree with TRBD1. Unmatched junction bases numbered 14, after V lost 10 bases and J lost 8 bases. Germline values: CDR1 MDHEN, CDR2 SYDVKM. CDR3 length: 14 residues. CDR3 bases: TGTGCCACCCACCGGACAGGGGTGGCGGCAGGCTACACCTTC. Translated: CATHRTGVAAGYTF.

This clonotype was counted only a few times. The chain uses TRBV18 and TRBJ1-1; no firm D call. From germline, CDR1 is KGHSH and CDR2 LQKENI. The V end was cut by 6 bases, the J end by 4 bases, with 12 bases between. CDR3 length equals 13 residues. CDR3 region: CASSDRASTEAFF. CDR3 DNA sequence: TGTGCCAGCTCGGATCGGGCGTCCACTGAAGCTTTCTTT.

This clonotype was seen many times. This rearrangement joins TRBV4-3 to TRBJ2-7; possible D gene TRBD2, 6 bases. V shed 1 base and J shed 4 bases, with 17 bases lying between them. The germline CDR1 and CDR2 sequences are LGHNA and YSLEER. CDR3 size: 16 residues. CDR3 sequence: CASSQVLGGIQYEQYF. CDR3 bases: TGCGCCAGCAGCCAAGTTCTCGGAGGGATTCAATACGAGCAGTACTTC.

This rearrangement joins TRBV12-3 or TRBV12-4 to TRBJ2-2; D remains ambiguous. V lost 7 bases to trimming and J lost 1 base, with 4 bases between them. This CDR3 has 12 amino acids. The CDR3 nucleotides are TGTGCCAGCACTCAGAACACCGGGGAGCTGTTTTTT. This codes for CASTQNTGELFF.